This T cell receptor beta chain comes out of a study of control samples from healthy donors and cancer patients. The germline gives CDR1 SGHDN, CDR2 FVKESK. V trimming: 3 bases; J trimming: 7 bases; junction bases outside the gene matches: 8. CDR3 size: 15 residues. The method was immunoSEQ multiplex PCR; TCRdb's version includes in-frame clones alone and lacks a portion of them. The repertoire holds 90,000 to 110,000 clones, approximately 90% seen once, with 3.5% to 4.5% in the top ten. The sample taken for sequencing was blood. The rearrangement links TRBV14 to TRBJ1-4; 7 nucleotides align to TRBD1. This clonotype originated in a human donor in good health. The donor label of this sample is uncertain. The CDR3: CASSHLTGVGEKLFF. The CDR3 DNA reads TGTGCCAGCAGCCACCTCACAGGGGTTGGTGAAAAACTGTTTTTT.